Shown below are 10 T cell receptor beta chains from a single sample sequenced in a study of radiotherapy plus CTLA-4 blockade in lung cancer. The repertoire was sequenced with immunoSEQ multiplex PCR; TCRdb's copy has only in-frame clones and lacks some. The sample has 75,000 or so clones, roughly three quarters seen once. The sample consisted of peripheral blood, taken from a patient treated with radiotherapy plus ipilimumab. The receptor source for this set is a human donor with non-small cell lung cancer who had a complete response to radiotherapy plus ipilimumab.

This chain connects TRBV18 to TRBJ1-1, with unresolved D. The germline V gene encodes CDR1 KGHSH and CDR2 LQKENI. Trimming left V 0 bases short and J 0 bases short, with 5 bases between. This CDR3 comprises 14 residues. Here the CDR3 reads CASSPPSLNTEAFF. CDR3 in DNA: TGTGCCAGCTCACCACCGAGCCTGAACACTGAAGCTTTCTTT.

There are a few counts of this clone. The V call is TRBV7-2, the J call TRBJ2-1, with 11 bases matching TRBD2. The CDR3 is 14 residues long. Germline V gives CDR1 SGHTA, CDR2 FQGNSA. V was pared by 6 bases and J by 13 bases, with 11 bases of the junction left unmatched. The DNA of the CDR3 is TGTGCCAGCAGACCAACTAGCGGGAGTGAAAGACAGTTCTTC. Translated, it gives CASRPTSGSERQFF.

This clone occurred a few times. In nucleotides, the CDR3 is TGTGCCAGCAGGGGGACAGATTATGGCTACACCTTC. Translated: CASRGTDYGYTF. V is TRBV6-4 and J is TRBJ1-2; TRBD1 agrees at 7 bases. The CDR3 loop spans 12 amino acids. Trimming cost V 6 bases and J 5 bases; bases outside gene matches: 3. The germline gives CDR1 MRHNA, CDR2 SNTAGT.

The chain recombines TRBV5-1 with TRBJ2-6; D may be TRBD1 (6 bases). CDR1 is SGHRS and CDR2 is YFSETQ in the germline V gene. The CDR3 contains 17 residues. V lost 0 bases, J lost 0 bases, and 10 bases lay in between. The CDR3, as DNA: TGCGCCAGCAGCTTGGTGGCGGACAGCTCTGGGGCCAACGTCCTGACTTTC. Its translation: CASSLVADSSGANVLTF.

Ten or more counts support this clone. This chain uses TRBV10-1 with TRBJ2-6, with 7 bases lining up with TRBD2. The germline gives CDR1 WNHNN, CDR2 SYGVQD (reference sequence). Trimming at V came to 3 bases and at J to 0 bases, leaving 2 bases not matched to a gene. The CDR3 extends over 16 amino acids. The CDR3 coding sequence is TGCGCCAGCAGTGATGGGACTAACTCTGGGGCCAACGTCCTGACTTTC. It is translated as CASSDGTNSGANVLTF.

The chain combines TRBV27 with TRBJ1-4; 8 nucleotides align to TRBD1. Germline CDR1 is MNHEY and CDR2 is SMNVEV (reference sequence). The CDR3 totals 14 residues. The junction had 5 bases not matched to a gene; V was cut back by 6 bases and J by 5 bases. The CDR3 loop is CASRRQGRNEKLFF. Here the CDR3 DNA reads TGTGCCAGCAGACGACAGGGGCGCAATGAAAAACTGTTTTTT.

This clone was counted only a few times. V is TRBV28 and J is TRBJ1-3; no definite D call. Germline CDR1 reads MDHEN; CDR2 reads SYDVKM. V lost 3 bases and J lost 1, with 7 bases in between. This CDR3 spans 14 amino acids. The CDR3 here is CASSFLGSGNTIYF. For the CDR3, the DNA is TGTGCCAGCAGTTTCCTAGGGTCTGGAAACACCATATATTTT. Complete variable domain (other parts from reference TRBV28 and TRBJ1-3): DVKVTQSSRYLVKRTGEKVFLECVQDMDHENMFWYRQDPGLGLRLIYFSYDVKMKEKGDIPEGYSVSREKKERFSLILESASTNQTSMYLCASSFLGSGNTIYFGEGSWLTVV.

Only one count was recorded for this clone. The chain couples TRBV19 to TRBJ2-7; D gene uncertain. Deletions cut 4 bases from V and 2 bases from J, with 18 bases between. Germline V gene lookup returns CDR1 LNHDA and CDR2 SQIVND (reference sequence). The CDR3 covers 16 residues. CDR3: CASSKNHLPLPYEQYF. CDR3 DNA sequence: TGTGCCAGTAGTAAAAATCACCTACCTCTCCCCTACGAGCAGTACTTC. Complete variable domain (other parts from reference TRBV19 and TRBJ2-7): DGGITQSPKYLFRKEGQNVTLSCEQNLNHDAMYWYRQDPGQGLRLIYYSQIVNDFQKGDIAEGYSVSREKKESFPLTVTSAQKNPTAFYLCASSKNHLPLPYEQYFGPGTRLTVT.

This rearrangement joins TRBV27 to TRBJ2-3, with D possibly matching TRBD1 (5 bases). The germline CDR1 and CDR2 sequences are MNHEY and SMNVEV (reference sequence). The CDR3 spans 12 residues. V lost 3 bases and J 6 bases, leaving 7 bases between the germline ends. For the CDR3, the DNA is TGTGCCAGCAGTTTCGCAGGGGATACGCAGTATTTT. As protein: CASSFAGDTQYF.

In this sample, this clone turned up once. The CDR3 protein is CASGATGTPYEQYF. The CDR3 nucleotides read TGTGCTAGTGGAGCTACAGGGACGCCCTACGAGCAGTACTTC. The gene calls are TRBV12-5 and TRBJ2-7; the D gene is possibly TRBD1 (6 bases). CDR1 and CDR2 from the germline V gene are LGHNT and FRNRAP. The germline V and J ends were trimmed by 6 bases and 2 bases, with 14 bases remaining between them. The CDR3 extends over 14 amino acids.